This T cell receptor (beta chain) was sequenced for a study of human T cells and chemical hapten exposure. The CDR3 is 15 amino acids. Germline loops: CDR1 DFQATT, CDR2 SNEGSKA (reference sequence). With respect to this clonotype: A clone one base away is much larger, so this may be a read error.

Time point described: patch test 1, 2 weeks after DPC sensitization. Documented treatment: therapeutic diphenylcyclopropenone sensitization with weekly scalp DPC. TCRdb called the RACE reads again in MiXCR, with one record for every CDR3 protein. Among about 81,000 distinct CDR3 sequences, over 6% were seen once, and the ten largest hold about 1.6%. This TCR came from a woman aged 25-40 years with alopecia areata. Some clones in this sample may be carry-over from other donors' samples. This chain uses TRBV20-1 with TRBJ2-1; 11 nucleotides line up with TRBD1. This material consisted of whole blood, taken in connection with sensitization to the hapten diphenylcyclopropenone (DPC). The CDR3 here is CRARDPGQGDNEQFF. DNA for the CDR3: TGCAGAGCTAGAGATCCGGGACAGGGGGACAATGAGCAGTTCTTC.